A single T cell receptor beta chain is shown here with its context. A single count supports this clone. Its antigen is currently not known. No much larger clone is present one base from it, and per-base qualities are unavailable. In Seattle, one collaborating source enrolled patients while the infection was active and tracked those patients longitudinally over the course of disease. Collaborating institutions collected whole blood in K2EDTA tubes following their own protocols. For TCRbeta analysis, collaborator samples were shipped as frozen whole blood, as isolated PBMCs, or as DNA extracted from either sample type. The sample originates from a study of blood T cell repertoires in COVID-19 (dated by TCRdb to 2018 to 2021). For the wider study: Samples from collaborators originated in the United States, Italy and Spain and spanned both the acute and convalescent phases of COVID-19. The material from the prospective study consisted of cDNA or gDNA derived from T cells, B-cell-depleted T cells, or PBMCs. Deeply sampled blood TCRbeta repertoires from subjects exposed to, actively infected with, or recovered from COVID-19 were included in the dataset. The repertoires were released in a freely available public database meant as a resource for research on the immune response to SARS-CoV-2. Samples came from the ongoing ImmuneRACE study (first 160 participants) plus 1,254 subjects from 6 global collaborators. A de-identified subject ID, COVID-19 status, age in years and sex were almost always included in the sample metadata. Where available, HLA class I and class II types were taken from metadata supplied by the sample provider and were not determined by assay-based typing. Results and caveats for the whole study, not just this receptor: The amount of clinical and demographic metadata varied by source and participant and was provided uncurated.

The immunoSEQ Assay, a bias-controlled multiplex PCR, was used to amplify TCRbeta CDR3 regions from genomic DNA. The study's own analysis went as follows. Within the assay, amplification of reference gene primers was used to estimate how many nucleated cells each sample contained. To quantify the absolute abundance of each unique TCRbeta CDR3 rearrangement, sequence reads were collapsed and filtered. For each sample, productive Simpson clonality was calculated by taking the square root of Simpson's diversity index across productive rearrangements. Imported from immuneACCESS, the table was reduced by TCRdb to in-frame sequences with V and J called. These copies leave out some clones; in studies compared against another copy, an unresolved V gene accounts for under half, and the cause of the remainder is not known. D and trimming were read from the DNA, whereas the V and J calls and clone size are those reported in that table. Across this sample there are about 160,000 clones, with approximately 80% seen only once. Around 7% of the sample goes to the ten largest clones.

After removal of 1 base from V and 7 bases from J, the junction retains 4 bases not matched to a gene. From a lookup of the germline V gene, CDR1 and CDR2 are MGHRA and YSYEKL. Counted from cysteine to phenylalanine, this CDR3 has 14 amino acids. The kept DNA is CDR3 alone, 42 bases in frame from the first base. The clonotype comes from a woman aged 40-49 years with COVID-19, enrolled during active disease. The chain is made from TRBV4-1 and TRBJ2-3, with TRBD1 identical over 8 junction bases. What was sequenced was peripheral blood. The DNA is as follows: TGCGCCAGCAGCCAAGCGCGGACAGGGAATACGCAGTATTTT. Translated, it reads CASSQARTGNTQYF.